This entry features one T cell receptor beta chain sequence. The antigen it binds to is not known. The sample holds no much larger clone one base away, and base qualities are not on file. The germline V gene (reference sequence) supplies CDR1 MNHEY and CDR2 SMNVEV. V is cut back by 7 bases and J by 5 bases, with 12 bases in the junction unmatched. Including the terminal cysteine and phenylalanine, the CDR3 comprises 15 residues. Just CDR3 DNA is preserved here, 45 bases in frame from base 1. The cohort comprised under 700 healthy bone marrow donors. At the time of sampling, all cohort members were nominally healthy, though unrecorded immune exposures were likely present. The donor was CMV seropositive and belonged to the group of more than 250 seropositive cohort members. Every donor gave a peripheral blood sample, and the peripheral blood mononuclear cells from that sample were used for TCR beta sequencing. Genomic DNA extraction from the blood cell samples was performed with the Qiagen DNeasy Blood Extraction Kit.

The sample is drawn from a study of cytomegalovirus exposure and HLA in healthy donors (dated by TCRdb to 2015 to 2018). Study-wide context: An earlier analysis of some 620 of the donors reported about 260 Gb of sequence data and 90 million to 120 million unique TCR beta sequences obtained from some 200 million T cells. Approximately 300 gigabases of sequencing data and around 85 million unique TCR sequences made up an early release that covered some 640 HLA-typed donors. Of the roughly 400 genotyped donors, about 84% fell in the genetic ancestry cluster associated with self-reported Caucasian donors. The study was designed to test whether signatures of past pathogen exposure could be identified by cataloging public T cell receptors. The T cell repertoires of 670 or so subjects were profiled by immunosequencing and related to cytomegalovirus serostatus. A separate validation cohort of 90 to 150 different subjects was used in addition to the 666-subject first cohort. The study combined high-throughput TCR immunosequencing, statistical association of individual TCRs with disease status, and machine learning to predict cytomegalovirus infection status. A later analysis re-analyzed previously published TCR beta repertoires from several hundred donors and added high-resolution HLA genotyping to study TCR occurrence patterns. Rather than drawing on any new phenotypic data, the later analysis identified candidate immune exposures from TCR beta sequences and the way those sequences occurred across donors. In an earlier analysis of roughly 580 of the donors, high-throughput TCR beta sequencing was used to judge whether each TCR beta V gene segment behaved as functional or pseudogenic. Donor age, sex, ethnicity and CMV serostatus were collected together with the repertoire data. Genome-wide SNP genotypes for about three fifths of the roughly 670 donors were used in a later genetic analysis, which treated that subset as a discovery cohort. All discovery cohort repertoires had been generated on a single sequencing platform. Class I and class II HLA loci were covered by the typing at four-digit resolution. The number of typed donors differed by locus: roughly 620-630 for A, B, C, DRB1 and DQB1; 500 to 550 for DQA1; 606 for DPA1; and 400 to 480 for DPB1. A handful of DR-DQ haplotypes were handled as single units for association and clustering because linkage in the cohort was strong. Among 300 to 450 genotyped donors of the cohort, an average of around 240,000 unique TCR beta nucleotide sequences were sequenced per donor, around a sixth of them non-productive.

Study-wide findings and limitations: The only immune exposure information available for the cohort was CMV serostatus. In vitro tests confirmed that three of the cytomegalovirus-associated TCR beta chains recognize cytomegalovirus antigens. The 87-base-pair reads could not distinguish some IMGT-functional V segments, including TRBV6-2 and TRBV6-3, so those segments were excluded. Compared with equally common non-associated chains, HLA-associated TCR beta chains in a later analysis were more clonally expanded and had lower generation probabilities. In the study, some 180 TCR beta chains were listed as associated with cytomegalovirus. According to a later genetic analysis, donors in an Asian-associated ancestry cluster had fewer N-insertions in productive TCRs than the roughly 700-donor mean. Because HLA typing was missing for some donors at each locus, association tests included only the typed subset. According to a later analysis, parvovirus B19, influenza, CMV and Epstein-Barr virus appeared linked to several top co-occurrence clusters. According to a later analysis, TCR association rates differed among HLA loci, with DRB1 alleles showing the most associated TCRs and HLA-C alleles showing the fewest. When HLA alleles, especially DR and DQ, strongly co-occurred, TCR associations were difficult to assign to individual alleles. The cohort was sequenced for TCR beta chains only, and without alpha or paired-chain data the features that could be detected were limited. In a later analysis, most CMV-associated TCR beta chains were found to appear HLA-restricted, with HLA associations seemingly driven largely by CMV exposure. An earlier analysis of around 500 of the donors showed that most TCR beta V segments appeared in productive rearrangements either about 90% or about 30% of the time, which broadly matched IMGT annotations. A further reported finding was that TCR beta sequences accurately predicted the HLA-A and HLA-B alleles for most subjects in the first cohort. Because counts were too low, around 18 rarely observed V segments, including chromosome 9 orphons, were left out of the earlier analysis of about 500 of the donors. A cluster of highly shared sequence variants was judged likely to represent a technical artifact of the sequencing pipeline. Presence/absence analyses assumed roughly uniform sequencing depth across donors, an assumption that may not hold. Correlated functional status among segregating V segments might reflect linkage disequilibrium, but an unknown experimental factor could not be ruled out. A later genetic analysis associated a missense DCLRE1C variant with V-gene and J-gene trimming of TCR beta chains, and an independent cohort replicated the association. According to the authors, the approach could potentially be generalized to other disease states and immunological phenotypes. The classifier was reported to diagnose cytomegalovirus status with high specificity and sensitivity in both the original and validation cohorts. Specific HLA alleles were associated with some 15,000 TCR beta sequences at a false discovery rate of 0.05 in a later analysis. Most TCR sequences were observed very rarely across donors, whereas some public TCRs were present in many individuals.

The library was prepared using the immunoSEQ multiplex PCR assay. For the multiplex PCR, a mixture combining 60 forward primers for TCR Vbeta segments and 13 reverse primers for TCR Jbeta segments was used. The CDR3 region of rearranged TCR beta genes was amplified from genomic DNA with a multiplex PCR assay. Amplified TCR beta libraries were sequenced as 87-base-pair reads on the Illumina HiSeq System. On the authors' methods: Across the 500 to 750 repertoires, a later analysis counted about 81 million unique TCR beta chains, 8.5 million to 12 million of which were shared by at least two donors. Raw reads were error-corrected and collapsed into unique sequences with a nearest-neighbor algorithm that merged closely related sequences to remove PCR and sequencing errors. Alignment of CDR3 sequences to IMGT reference sequences was used to assign V, D and J gene segments. For a sequence to be retained, a match of at least six nucleotides to both a V gene segment and a J gene segment was required. A rearrangement was called productive if the CDR3 had no stop codons and remained in frame with V and J, and every other rearrangement was called non-productive. Following IMGT convention, CDR3 was defined as the stretch from the second conserved V-encoded cysteine to the conserved J-encoded phenylalanine. Sequences without an unambiguous match to a single V gene segment were excluded from the earlier analysis of almost 600 of the donors. In an earlier analysis of approximately 610 of the donors, V segments were called functional above 56.7% productive rearrangements and were called segregating when the between-donor standard deviation exceeded 5%. A statistical classification framework was built for diagnosing cytomegalovirus status from the catalog of TCR beta chain sequences. In a later analysis, V and J genes were assigned by comparing TCR nucleotide sequences against IMGT/GENE-DB human TR gene sequences. In a later analysis, CDR3 sequences and most-parsimonious VDJ recombination scenarios were assigned using the TCRdist pipeline. In a later analysis, every TCR beta chain was defined by the combination of its CDR3 amino acid sequence and its V-gene family, and reads without a unique V-gene family were dropped. A later analysis removed nearly 600 highly shared, low-generation-probability nucleotide sequences to deal with suspected cross-contamination and a sequencing artifact. For each public chain, a later analysis derived a clonal expansion index from normalized ranks of inferred template counts within each repertoire. Generation probabilities in a later analysis came from a VDJ recombination model fitted to out-of-frame rearrangements, and those results were checked against IGoR. In a later analysis, hypergeometric tests were used to score TCR-TCR, TCR-HLA and TCR-CMV co-occurrence, with a repertoire-size bias correction applied to TCR pairs. In a later analysis, false discovery rates were estimated by permuting HLA or CMV assignments 20 times. In a later analysis, co-occurring TCRs were grouped with DBSCAN, and TCRdist sequence similarity was added when clustering was performed within HLA-allele-positive subsets. For co-occurrence clustering, repertoires with fewer than 30,000 or more than 120,000 public chains were excluded, along with 4 to 6 repertoires with anomalous nucleotide sharing. TCRdb re-hosts the immuneACCESS table, in-frame sequences only. Its copies lack some clones; in the studies checked, an unresolved V gene accounts for under half of them, and the cause for the rest is not known. V, J and clone size were drawn from that table, and D and trimming were deduced from the DNA. This sample comprises 100,000 to 150,000 clones, about three quarters of them detected only once. Jointly, the top ten make up less than 15% of the sample.

The receptor comes from a woman in her sixties in good health and CMV-seropositive. This receptor chain uses TRBV27 and TRBJ2-3, and 7 junction bases match TRBD2. The sequenced material came from PBMCs. The nucleotide sequence is TGTGCCAGCACTATATATAGCGGGTCGAAAGATACGCAGTATTTT. It translates as CASTIYSGSKDTQYF.